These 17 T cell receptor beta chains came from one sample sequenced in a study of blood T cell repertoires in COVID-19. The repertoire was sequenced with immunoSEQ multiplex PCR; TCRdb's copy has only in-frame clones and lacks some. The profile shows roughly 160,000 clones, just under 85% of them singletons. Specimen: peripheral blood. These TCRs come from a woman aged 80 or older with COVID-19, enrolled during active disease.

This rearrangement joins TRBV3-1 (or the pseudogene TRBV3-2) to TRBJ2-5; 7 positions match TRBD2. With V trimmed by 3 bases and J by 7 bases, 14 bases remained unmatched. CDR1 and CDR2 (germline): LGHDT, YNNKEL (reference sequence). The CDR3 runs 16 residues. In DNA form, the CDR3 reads TGTGCCAGCAGCCAGGGGGGGACTCACTTCCCCCGGACCCAGTACTTC. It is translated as CASSQGGTHFPRTQYF.

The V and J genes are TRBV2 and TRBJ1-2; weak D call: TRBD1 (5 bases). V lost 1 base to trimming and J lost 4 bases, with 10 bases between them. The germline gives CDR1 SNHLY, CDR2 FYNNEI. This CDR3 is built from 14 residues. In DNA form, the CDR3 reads TGTGCCAGCAGTGAAGATGGGGCCGGCTATGGCTACACCTTC. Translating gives CASSEDGAGYGYTF.

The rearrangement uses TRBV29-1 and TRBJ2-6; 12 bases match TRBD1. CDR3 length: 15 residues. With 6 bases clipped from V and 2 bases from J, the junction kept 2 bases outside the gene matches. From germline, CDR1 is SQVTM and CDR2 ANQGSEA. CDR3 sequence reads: CSVGQGAAGANVLTF. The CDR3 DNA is TGCAGCGTGGGACAGGGGGCTGCTGGGGCCAACGTCCTGACTTTC.

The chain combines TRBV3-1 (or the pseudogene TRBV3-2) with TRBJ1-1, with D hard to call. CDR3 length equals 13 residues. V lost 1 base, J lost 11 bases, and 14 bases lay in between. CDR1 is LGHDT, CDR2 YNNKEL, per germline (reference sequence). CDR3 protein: CASSQAGGRRAFF. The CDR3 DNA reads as TGTGCCAGCAGCCAAGCGGGAGGACGGCGGGCTTTCTTT.

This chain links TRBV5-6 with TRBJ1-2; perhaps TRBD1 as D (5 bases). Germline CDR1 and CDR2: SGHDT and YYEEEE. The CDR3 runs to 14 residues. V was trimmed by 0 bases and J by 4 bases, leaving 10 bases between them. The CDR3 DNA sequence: TGTGCCAGCAGCTTGGGCAGGGTAAGCTATGGCTACACCTTC. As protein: CASSLGRVSYGYTF.

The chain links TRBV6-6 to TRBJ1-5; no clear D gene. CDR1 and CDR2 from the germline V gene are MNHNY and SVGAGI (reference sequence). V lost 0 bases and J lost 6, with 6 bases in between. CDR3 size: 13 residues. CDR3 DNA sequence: TGTGCCAGCAGTTACTCGAGCGGTCAGCCCCAGCATTTT. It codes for CASSYSSGQPQHF.

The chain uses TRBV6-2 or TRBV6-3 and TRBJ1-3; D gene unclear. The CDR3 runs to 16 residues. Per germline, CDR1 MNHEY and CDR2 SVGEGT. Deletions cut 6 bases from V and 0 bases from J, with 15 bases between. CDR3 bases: TGTGCCAGCAGCTCCCCCACCGGAGCCTCTGGAAACACCATATATTTT. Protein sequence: CASSSPTGASGNTIYF.

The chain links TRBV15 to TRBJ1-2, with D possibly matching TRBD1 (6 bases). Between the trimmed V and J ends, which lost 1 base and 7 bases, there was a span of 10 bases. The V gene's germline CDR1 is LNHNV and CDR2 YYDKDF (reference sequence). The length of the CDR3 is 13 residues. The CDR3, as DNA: TGTGCCACCAGCAGAGTTGGACAGTTTGGCTACACCTTC. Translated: CATSRVGQFGYTF.

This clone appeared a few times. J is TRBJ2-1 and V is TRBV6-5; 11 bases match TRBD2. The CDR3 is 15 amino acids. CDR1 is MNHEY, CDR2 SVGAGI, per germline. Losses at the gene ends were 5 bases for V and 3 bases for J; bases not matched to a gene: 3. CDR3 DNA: TGTGCCAGCAGTAATAGCGGGGGGGTCTACAATGAGCAGTTCTTC. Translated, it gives CASSNSGGVYNEQFF.

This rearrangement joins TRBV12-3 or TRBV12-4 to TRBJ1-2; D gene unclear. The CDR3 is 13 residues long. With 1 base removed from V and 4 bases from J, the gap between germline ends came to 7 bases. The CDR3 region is CASSLGATYGYTF. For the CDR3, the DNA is TGTGCCAGCAGTTTAGGAGCCACCTATGGCTACACCTTC.

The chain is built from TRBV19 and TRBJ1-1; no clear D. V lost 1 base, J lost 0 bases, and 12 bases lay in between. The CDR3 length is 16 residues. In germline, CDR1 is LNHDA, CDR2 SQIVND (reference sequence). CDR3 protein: CASSIGWRGLNTEAFF. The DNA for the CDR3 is TGTGCCAGTAGTATAGGCTGGCGCGGCTTGAACACTGAAGCTTTCTTT.

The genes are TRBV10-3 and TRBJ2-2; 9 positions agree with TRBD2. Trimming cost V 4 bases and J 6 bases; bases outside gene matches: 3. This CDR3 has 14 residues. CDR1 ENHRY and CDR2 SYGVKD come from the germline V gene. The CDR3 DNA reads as TGTGCCATCAGTGGCGGGGGGGCTTCCGGGGAGCTGTTTTTT. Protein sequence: CAISGGGASGELFF.

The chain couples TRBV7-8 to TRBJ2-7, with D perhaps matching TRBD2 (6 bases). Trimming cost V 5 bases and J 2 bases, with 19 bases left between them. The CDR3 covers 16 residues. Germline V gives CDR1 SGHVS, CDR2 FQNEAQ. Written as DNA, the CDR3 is TGTGCCAGCAGCCCCCCCACCGGGACTGTCACCTACGAGCAGTACTTC. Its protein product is CASSPPTGTVTYEQYF.

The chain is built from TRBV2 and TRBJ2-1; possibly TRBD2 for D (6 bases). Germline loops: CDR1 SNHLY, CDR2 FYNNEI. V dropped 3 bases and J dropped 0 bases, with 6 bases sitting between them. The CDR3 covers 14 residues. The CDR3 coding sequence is TGTGCCAGCAGTGAGACTAGCTCCTACAATGAGCAGTTCTTC. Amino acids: CASSETSSYNEQFF. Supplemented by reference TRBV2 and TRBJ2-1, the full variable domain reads EPEVTQTPSHQVTQMGQEVILRCVPISNHLYFYWYRQILGQKVEFLVSFYNNEISEKSEIFDDQFSVERPDGSNFTLKIRSTKLEDSAMYFCASSETSSYNEQFFGPGTRLTVL.

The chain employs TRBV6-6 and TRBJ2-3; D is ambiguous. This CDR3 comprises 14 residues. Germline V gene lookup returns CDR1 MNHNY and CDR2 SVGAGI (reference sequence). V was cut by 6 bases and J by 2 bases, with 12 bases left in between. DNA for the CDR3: TGTGCCAGCAGAGACTCACTCTACACAGATACGCAGTATTTT. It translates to CASRDSLYTDTQYF.

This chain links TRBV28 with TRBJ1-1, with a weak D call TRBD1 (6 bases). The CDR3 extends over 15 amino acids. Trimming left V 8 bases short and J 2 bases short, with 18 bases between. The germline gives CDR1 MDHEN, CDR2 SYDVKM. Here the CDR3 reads CASEGRGRRNTEAFF. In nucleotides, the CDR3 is TGTGCCAGCGAGGGGCGGGGGCGAAGAAACACTGAAGCTTTCTTT.

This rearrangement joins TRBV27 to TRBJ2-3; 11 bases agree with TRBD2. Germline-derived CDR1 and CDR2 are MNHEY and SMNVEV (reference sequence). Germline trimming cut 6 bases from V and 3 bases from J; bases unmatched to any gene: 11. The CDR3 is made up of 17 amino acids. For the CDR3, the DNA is TGTGCCAGCAGGAGTAGCGGGAGGGCGAGGGGAACAGATACGCAGTATTTT. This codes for CASRSSGRARGTDTQYF.